This paragraph reports one T cell receptor (beta chain). The antigen remains undetermined. The donors (healthy individuals) were bone marrow donors. The CDR3 sequence is 15 residues long. Germline CDR1 and CDR2: MNHNS and SASEGT. V shed 1 base and J shed 4 bases, with 13 bases lying between them. This record belongs to a study of cytomegalovirus exposure and HLA in healthy donors. Study-level information: There were 350 to 400 genotyped donors. Of these, about 80% fell in the genetic ancestry cluster associated with self-reported Caucasian donors. Study findings and constraints: Earlier analysis found most TCR beta V segments productive about 90% or about 30% of the time. While the bulk of TCR sequences proved rare, some public TCRs turned up in many donors.

PCR was performed using 60 Vbeta and 13 Jbeta primers. Profiled with immunoSEQ multiplex PCR; TCRdb holds only in-frame clones, not every one. The sample yields some 130,000 clones, about three quarters seen once. Sequenced sample: PBMCs. This sequence joins TRBV6-1 and TRBJ1-2; D is ambiguous. The sequence was collected from a human donor in good health. The CDR3 loop reads CASSEGHTAPYGYTF. Here the CDR3 DNA reads TGTGCCAGCAGTGAAGGCCACACAGCTCCCTATGGCTACACCTTC.